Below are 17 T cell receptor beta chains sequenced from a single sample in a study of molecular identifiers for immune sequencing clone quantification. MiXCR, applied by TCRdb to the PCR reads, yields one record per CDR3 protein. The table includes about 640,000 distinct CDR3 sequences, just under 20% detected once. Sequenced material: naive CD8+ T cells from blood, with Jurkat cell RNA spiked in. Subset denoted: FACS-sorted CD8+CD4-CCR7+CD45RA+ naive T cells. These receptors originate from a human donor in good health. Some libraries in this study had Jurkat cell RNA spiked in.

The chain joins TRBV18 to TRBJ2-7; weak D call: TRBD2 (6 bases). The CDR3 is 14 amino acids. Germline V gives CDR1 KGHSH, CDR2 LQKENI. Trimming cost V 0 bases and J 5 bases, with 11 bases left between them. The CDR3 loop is CASSPPPGVHEQYF. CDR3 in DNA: TGTGCCAGCTCACCACCTCCGGGAGTCCACGAGCAGTACTTC.

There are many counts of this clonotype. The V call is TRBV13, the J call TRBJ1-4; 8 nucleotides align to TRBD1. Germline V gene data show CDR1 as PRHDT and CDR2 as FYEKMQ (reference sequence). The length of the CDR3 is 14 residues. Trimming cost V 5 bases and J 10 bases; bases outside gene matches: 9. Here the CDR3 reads CASSLGQAGRKLFF. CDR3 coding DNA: TGTGCCAGCAGCCTGGGACAGGCGGGAAGAAAACTGTTTTTT.

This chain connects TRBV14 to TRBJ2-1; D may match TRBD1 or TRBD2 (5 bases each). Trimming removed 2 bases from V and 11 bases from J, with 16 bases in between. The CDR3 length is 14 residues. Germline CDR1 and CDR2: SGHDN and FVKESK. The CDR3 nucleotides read TGTGCCAGCAGCCAAACCGGGACGCCCGTCAAGCAGTTCTTC. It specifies CASSQTGTPVKQFF.

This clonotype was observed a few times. CDR3 DNA: TGTGCCAGTAGTGAGTACTATGGCTACACCTTC. It codes for CASSEYYGYTF. The chain carries TRBV19 and TRBJ1-2; D not certain. The CDR3 contains 11 residues. Between the trimmed V and J ends, which lost 5 bases and 3 bases, there was a span of 4 bases. Per germline, CDR1 LNHDA and CDR2 SQIVND (reference sequence).

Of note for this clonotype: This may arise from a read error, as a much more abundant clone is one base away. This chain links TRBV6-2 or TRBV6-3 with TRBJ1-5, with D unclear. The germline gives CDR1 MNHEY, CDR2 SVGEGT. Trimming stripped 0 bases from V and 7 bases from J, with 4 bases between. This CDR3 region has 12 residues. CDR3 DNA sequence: TGTGCCAGCAGTTACTCTGGGCAGCCCCAGCATTTT. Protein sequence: CASSYSGQPQHF.

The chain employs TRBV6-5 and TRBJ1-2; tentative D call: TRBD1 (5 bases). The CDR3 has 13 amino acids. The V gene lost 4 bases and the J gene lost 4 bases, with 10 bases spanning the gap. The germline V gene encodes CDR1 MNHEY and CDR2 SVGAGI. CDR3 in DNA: TGTGCCAGCAGTTGGGACGGAAGCTATGGCTACACCTTC. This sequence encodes CASSWDGSYGYTF.

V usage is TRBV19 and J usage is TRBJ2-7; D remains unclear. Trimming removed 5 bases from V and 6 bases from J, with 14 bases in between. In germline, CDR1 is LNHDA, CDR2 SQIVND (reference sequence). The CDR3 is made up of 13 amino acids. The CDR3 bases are TGTGCCAGTAGTGCGGCCTCAGGTCGCGAGCAGTACTTC. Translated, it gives CASSAASGREQYF.

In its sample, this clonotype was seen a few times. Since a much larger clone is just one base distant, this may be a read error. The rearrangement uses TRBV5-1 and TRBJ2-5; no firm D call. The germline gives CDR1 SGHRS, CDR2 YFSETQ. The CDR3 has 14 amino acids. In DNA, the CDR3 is TGCGCCAGCAGCTTGCTTGACCGCCAAGAGACCCGGTACTTC. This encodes CASSLLDRQETRYF.

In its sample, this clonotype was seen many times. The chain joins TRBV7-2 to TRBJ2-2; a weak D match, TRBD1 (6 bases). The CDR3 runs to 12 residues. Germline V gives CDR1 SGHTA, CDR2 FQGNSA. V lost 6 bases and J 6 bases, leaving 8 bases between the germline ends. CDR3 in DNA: TGTGCCAGCAGAAACAGGGCCGGGGAGCTGTTTTTT. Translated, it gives CASRNRAGELFF.

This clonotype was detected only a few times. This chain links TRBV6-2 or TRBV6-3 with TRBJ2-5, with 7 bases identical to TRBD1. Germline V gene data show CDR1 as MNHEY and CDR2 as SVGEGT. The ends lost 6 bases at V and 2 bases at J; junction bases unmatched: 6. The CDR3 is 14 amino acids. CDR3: CASSEGTVQETQYF. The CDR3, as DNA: TGTGCCAGCAGCGAGGGGACAGTTCAAGAGACCCAGTACTTC.

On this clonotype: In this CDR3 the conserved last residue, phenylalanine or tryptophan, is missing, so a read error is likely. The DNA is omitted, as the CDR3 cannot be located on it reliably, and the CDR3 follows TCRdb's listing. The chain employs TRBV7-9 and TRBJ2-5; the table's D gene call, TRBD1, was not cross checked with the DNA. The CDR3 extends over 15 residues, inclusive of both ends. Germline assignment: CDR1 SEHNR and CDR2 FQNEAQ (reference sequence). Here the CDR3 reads CASSLARGASETQHL.

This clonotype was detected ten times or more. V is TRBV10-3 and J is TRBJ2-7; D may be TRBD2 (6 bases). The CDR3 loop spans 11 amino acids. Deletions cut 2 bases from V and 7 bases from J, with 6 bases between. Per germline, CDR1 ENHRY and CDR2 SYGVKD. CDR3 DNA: TGTGCCATCAGTGAGGGGACTGAGCAGTACTTC. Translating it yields CAISEGTEQYF.

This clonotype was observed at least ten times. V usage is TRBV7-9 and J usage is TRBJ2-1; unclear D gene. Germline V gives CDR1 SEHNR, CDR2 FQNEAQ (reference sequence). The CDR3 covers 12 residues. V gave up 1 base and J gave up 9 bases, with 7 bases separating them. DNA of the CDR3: TGTGCCAGCAGCTTAGGAGGCTTTGAGCAGTTCTTC. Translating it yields CASSLGGFEQFF. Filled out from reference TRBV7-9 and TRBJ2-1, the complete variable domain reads DTGVSQNPRHKITKRGQNVTFRCDPISEHNRLYWYRQTLGQGPEFLTYFQNEAQLEKSRLLSDRFSAERPKGSFSTLEIQRTEQGDSAMYLCASSLGGFEQFFGPGTRLTVL.

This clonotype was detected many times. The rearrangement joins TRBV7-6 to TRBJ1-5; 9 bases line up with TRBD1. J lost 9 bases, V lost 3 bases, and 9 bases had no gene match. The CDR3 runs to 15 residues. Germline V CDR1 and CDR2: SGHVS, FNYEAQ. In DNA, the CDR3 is TGTGCCAGCAGCTTTAGGGGACAGGGTCGAAGGCCCCAGCATTTT. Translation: CASSFRGQGRRPQHF.

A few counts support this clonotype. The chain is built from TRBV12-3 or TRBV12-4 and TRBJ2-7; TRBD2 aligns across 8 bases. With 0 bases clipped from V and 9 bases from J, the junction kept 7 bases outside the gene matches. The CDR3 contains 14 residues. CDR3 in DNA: TGTGCCAGCAGTTTAGCCACGGGGGGGACTAGGCAGTACTTC. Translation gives CASSLATGGTRQYF.

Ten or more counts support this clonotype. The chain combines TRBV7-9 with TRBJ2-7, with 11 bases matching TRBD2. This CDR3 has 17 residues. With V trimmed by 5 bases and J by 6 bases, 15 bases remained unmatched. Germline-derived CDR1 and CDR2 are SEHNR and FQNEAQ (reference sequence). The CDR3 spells CASSERPPPLAGGEQYF. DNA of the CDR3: TGTGCCAGCAGCGAACGACCTCCCCCTCTAGCGGGAGGCGAGCAGTACTTC.

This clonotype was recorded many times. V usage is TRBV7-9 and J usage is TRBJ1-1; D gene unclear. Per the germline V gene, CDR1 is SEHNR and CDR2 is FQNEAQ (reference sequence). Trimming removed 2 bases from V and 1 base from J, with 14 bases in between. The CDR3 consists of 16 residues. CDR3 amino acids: CASSLNIDGRNTEAFF. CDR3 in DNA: TGTGCCAGCAGCTTAAACATTGATGGCCGGAACACTGAAGCTTTCTTT.